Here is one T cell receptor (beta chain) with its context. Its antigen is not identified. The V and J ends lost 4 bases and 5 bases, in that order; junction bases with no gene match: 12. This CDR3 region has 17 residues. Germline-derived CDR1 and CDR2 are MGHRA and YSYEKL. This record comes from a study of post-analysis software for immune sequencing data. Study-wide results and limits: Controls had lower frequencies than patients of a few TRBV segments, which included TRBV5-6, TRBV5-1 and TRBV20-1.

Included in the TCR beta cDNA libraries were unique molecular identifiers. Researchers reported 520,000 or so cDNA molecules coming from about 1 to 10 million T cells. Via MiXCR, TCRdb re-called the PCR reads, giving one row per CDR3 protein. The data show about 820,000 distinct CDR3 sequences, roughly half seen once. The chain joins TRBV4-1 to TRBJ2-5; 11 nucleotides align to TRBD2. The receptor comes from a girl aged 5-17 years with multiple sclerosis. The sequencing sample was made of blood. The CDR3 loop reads CASSPETVSGGDETQYF. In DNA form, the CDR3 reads TGCGCCAGCAGCCCCGAAACGGTTAGCGGGGGGGACGAGACCCAGTACTTC.